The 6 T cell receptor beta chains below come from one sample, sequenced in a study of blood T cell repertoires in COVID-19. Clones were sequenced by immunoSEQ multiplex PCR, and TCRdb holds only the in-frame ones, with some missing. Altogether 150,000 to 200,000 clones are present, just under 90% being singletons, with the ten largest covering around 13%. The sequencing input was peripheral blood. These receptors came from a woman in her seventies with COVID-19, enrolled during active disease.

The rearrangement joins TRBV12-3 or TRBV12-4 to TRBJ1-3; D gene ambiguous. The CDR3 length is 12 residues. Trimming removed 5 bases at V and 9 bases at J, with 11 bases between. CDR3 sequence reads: CASSHGEGTIYF. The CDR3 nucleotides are TGTGCCAGCAGTCACGGTGAGGGCACCATATATTTT.

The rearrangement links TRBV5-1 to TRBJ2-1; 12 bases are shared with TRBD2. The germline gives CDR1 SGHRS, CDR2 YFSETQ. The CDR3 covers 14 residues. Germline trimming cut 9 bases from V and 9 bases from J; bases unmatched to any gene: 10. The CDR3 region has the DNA TGCGCCACCCGCCCTAGCGGGAGGGCCGTTGAGCAGTTCTTC. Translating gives CATRPSGRAVEQFF.

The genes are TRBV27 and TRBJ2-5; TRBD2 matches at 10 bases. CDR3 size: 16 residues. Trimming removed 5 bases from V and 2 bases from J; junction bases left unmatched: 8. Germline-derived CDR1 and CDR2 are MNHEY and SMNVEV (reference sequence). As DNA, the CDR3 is TGTGCCAGCAGTCCGTGGAGCGGGAGGGATCAAGAGACCCAGTACTTC. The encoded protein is CASSPWSGRDQETQYF.

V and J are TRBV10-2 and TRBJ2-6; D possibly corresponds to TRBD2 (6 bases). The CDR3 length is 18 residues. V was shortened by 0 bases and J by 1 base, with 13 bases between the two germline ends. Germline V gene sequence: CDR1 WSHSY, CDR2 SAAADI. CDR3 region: CASSESASEISGANVLTF. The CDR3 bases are TGCGCCAGCAGTGAGTCGGCTAGCGAAATATCTGGGGCCAACGTCCTGACTTTC.

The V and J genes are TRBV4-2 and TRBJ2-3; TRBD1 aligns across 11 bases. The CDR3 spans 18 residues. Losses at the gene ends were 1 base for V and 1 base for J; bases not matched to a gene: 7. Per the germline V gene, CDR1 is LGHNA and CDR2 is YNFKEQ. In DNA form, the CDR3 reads TGTGCCAGCAGCCAAGGGACAGGGGGCGTAGCGGGCACAGATACGCAGTATTTT. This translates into CASSQGTGGVAGTDTQYF.

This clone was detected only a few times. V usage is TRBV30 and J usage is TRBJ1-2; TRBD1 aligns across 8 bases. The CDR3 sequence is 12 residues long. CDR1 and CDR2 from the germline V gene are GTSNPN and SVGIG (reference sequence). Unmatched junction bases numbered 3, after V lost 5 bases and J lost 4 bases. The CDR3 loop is CAWGQGSYGYTF. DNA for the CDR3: TGTGCCTGGGGACAGGGAAGCTATGGCTACACCTTC.